A single sample is the source of the 10 T cell receptor beta chains below, sequenced in a study of Ad26.COV2.S vaccination and SARS-CoV-2 variants. TCRdb keeps only in-frame clones here, not all; method: immunoSEQ multiplex PCR. This sample yields about half a million clones, of which roughly nine tenths are seen a single time; about 1.7% belongs to the top ten. As to treatment: roughly 19 received Ad26.COV2.S at low or high dose, single or two shots; roughly five received placebo; per-sample allocation not given. On day 63 after the first injection, vaccine and placebo recipients gave samples. The sample was peripheral blood, taken in a trial of Ad26.COV2.S vaccine versus placebo. These receptor sequences come from a person between 18 and 59 years old who received the Ad26.COV2.S COVID-19 vaccine or a placebo.

V is TRBV5-1 and J is TRBJ1-1; perhaps TRBD1 as D (6 bases). Germline V CDR1 and CDR2: SGHRS, YFSETQ. Trimming left V 0 bases short and J 5 bases short, with 20 bases between. The CDR3 extends over 17 amino acids. The CDR3 nucleotides are TGCGCCAGCAGCTTGGTAAGGGACAATGGGAAAGCAACTGAAGCTTTCTTT. Its protein is CASSLVRDNGKATEAFF.

The genes are TRBV18 and TRBJ2-3; 16 bases are shared with TRBD2. The CDR3 runs 16 residues. Looked up from germline, CDR1 is KGHSH and CDR2 is LQKENI. Trimming at V came to 3 bases and at J to 6 bases, leaving 3 bases not matched to a gene. The CDR3 region has the DNA TGTGCCAGCTCACCTCCGGGACTAGCGGGAGGGGATACGCAGTATTTT. It encodes CASSPPGLAGGDTQYF.

This clone has more than one count but fewer than ten. The rearrangement uses TRBV5-1 and TRBJ1-6; 9 bases map to TRBD1. Trimming removed 3 bases from V and 10 bases from J; junction bases left unmatched: 8. This CDR3 comprises 15 residues. Looked up from germline, CDR1 is SGHRS and CDR2 is YFSETQ. The CDR3 here is CASSWGQGRSSPLHF. The DNA for the CDR3 is TGCGCCAGCAGCTGGGGACAGGGAAGGAGCTCACCCCTCCACTTT.

A remark on this clone: Other DNA sequences from this sample encode an identical CDR3 as well. The chain couples TRBV5-1 to TRBJ1-4, with D possibly TRBD1 on 6 matching bases. The germline V gene encodes CDR1 SGHRS and CDR2 YFSETQ. V dropped 5 bases and J dropped 0 bases, with 11 bases sitting between them. The CDR3 consists of 15 residues. The DNA of the CDR3 is TGCGCCAGCAGTCCACAGGGAGCAACTAATGAAAAACTGTTTTTT. Protein: CASSPQGATNEKLFF.

The chain links TRBV30 to TRBJ1-1; D unclear. V was clipped by 0 bases and J by 10 bases, with 12 bases between them. CDR3 length equals 12 residues. Per germline, CDR1 GTSNPN and CDR2 SVGIG (reference sequence). The chain's CDR3 is CAWSVFGLSAFF. The DNA of the CDR3 is TGTGCCTGGAGTGTATTCGGTCTCTCAGCTTTCTTT.

The J gene is TRBJ2-7, the V gene TRBV10-2; 9 nucleotides align to TRBD1. The CDR3 totals 14 residues. CDR1 and CDR2 (germline): WSHSY, SAAADI. V was pared by 8 bases and J by 9 bases, with 14 bases of the junction left unmatched. The CDR3 is CASERSGTGFGQYF. CDR3 nucleotides: TGCGCCAGCGAAAGATCTGGGACAGGGTTTGGGCAGTACTTC.

V and J are TRBV2 and TRBJ1-5, with 8 nucleotides matching TRBD1. J lost 10 bases, V lost 3 bases, and 14 bases had no gene match. Germline V lookup: CDR1 SNHLY, CDR2 FYNNEI. The CDR3 runs 16 residues. The CDR3 loop is CASSEGDRRRNRPQHF. CDR3 nucleotides: TGTGCCAGCAGTGAGGGGGACAGGAGACGAAATCGTCCCCAGCATTTT.

The chain links TRBV6-2 or TRBV6-3 to TRBJ2-5; D not resolved. This CDR3 contains 11 residues. V lost 5 bases, J lost 6 bases, and 7 bases lay in between. Germline V lookup: CDR1 MNHEY, CDR2 SVGEGT. The DNA for the CDR3 is TGTGCCAGCAGTCCCGATCAGACCCAGTACTTC. Protein: CASSPDQTQYF.

As regards this clone: Distinct nucleotide sequences in the sample also encode this CDR3. CDR3 sequence: CASSLDSNQPQHF. The CDR3 DNA is TGTGCCAGCAGCTTAGATAGCAATCAGCCCCAGCATTTT. The V gene is TRBV7-2, the J gene TRBJ1-5; D uncertain. Trimming removed 1 base at V and 0 bases at J, with 1 base between. In germline, CDR1 is SGHTA, CDR2 FQGNSA. This CDR3 is built from 13 residues. The entire variable domain, with the rest obtained from reference TRBV7-2 and TRBJ1-5, is as follows: GAGVSQSPSNKVTEKGKDVELRCDPISGHTALYWYRQSLGQGLEFLIYFQGNSAPDKSGLPSDRFSAERTGGSVSTLTIQRTQQEDSAVYLCASSLDSNQPQHFGDGTRLSIL.

CDR3 nucleotides: TGTGCCAGCAGTTACCTGACAGGGGCTGAAGAGACCCAGTACTTC. Protein: CASSYLTGAEETQYF. The chain uses TRBV6-5 and TRBJ2-5, with 8 bases aligning to TRBD1. The CDR3 is 15 residues long. From germline, CDR1 is MNHEY and CDR2 SVGAGI. V lost 2 bases, J lost 3 bases, and 5 bases stayed unmatched.